This TCR beta chain was observed in a study of shared clonotypes between healthy human individuals. How the authors handled the data: ImmunoSEQ output lacked quality scores and full-length reads, limiting matched filtering. Repertoires were generated with immunoSEQ multiplex PCR, while TCRdb's copy carries only in-frame clones and drops some. D and trimming were read from the DNA, whereas the V and J calls and clone size are those reported in that table. The table shows roughly 2 million clones, with just under 95% occurring only once. Broader study findings: Richness estimates generally favored naive over memory subsets.

As defined, naive CD8 cells were CD45RO-negative and positively selected for CCR7, with terminally differentiated effector memory CD45RA+ cells excluded. This clone was observed a single time. The target antigen is unknown. The sequence came from a man between 18 and 35 years old in good health. The material sequenced was naive CD8+ T cells sorted from blood.

The CDR3 bases are TGTGCCAGCAGCGTAGGGACTAGCGGGGATTATGAGCAGTTCTTC. Protein: CASSVGTSGDYEQFF. The rearrangement uses TRBV9 and TRBJ2-1, with 12 bases that match TRBD2. The CDR3 is made up of 15 amino acids. Germline V gene sequence: CDR1 SGDLS, CDR2 YYNGEE. V lost 0 bases, J lost 8 bases, and 3 bases stayed unmatched.